This T cell receptor (beta chain) derives from a study of blood T cell repertoires in COVID-19. Background on the study: Material from acute and convalescent COVID-19 was sourced from the United States, Italy and Spain. From T cells, B-cell-depleted T cells, or PBMCs came the material, which was cDNA or gDNA.

As handled by the study authors: Amplification from reference gene primers served as the basis for estimated nucleated cell counts. The repertoire was sequenced with immunoSEQ multiplex PCR; TCRdb's copy has only in-frame clones and lacks some. V, J and clone size are taken as reported in that table, and D and trimming were inferred from the DNA itself. The data hold 200,000 to 250,000 clones, with more than 75% observed a single time. V shed 6 bases and J 0 bases; nucleotides not matched to a gene: 4. This CDR3 has 15 residues. CDR1 and CDR2 (germline): LNHDA, SQIVND (reference sequence). Only one count was recorded for this clone.

This receptor was taken from a man in his sixties who had recovered from COVID-19. The specimen was peripheral blood. The chain carries TRBV19 and TRBJ1-3; 8 nucleotides match TRBD1. DNA of the CDR3: TGTGCCAGTAGCGACAGGGGCCCCTCTGGAAACACCATATATTTT. Protein product: CASSDRGPSGNTIYF.